This note documents a single T cell receptor (beta chain) sequence. Its antigen is still unknown. Libraries were prepared by immunoSEQ multiplex PCR; TCRdb keeps only in-frame clonotypes and omits some of them. The sample contains fewer than 25,000 clones, around 97% of which appear only once. The sample belongs to a study of T cells after posttransplantation cyclophosphamide. Study observations and caveats: Skin or GI-infiltrating T cells shared few TRB sequences with blood. TRB clonality was highly associated with recipient CMV seropositivity and reactivation. Later blood repertoires were often dominated by clones from the donor CD8+ memory compartment.

Cells defined as naive were viable CD3+CD4+ or CD3+CD8+ and CCR7+CD45RA+CD45RO-CD95-CD27+CD28+. On the day of bone marrow donation, the related graft donor provided peripheral blood. Germline CDR1 and CDR2: SGHVS and FQNEAQ. The CDR3 contains 16 residues. V was pared by 5 bases and J by 6 bases, with 11 bases of the junction left unmatched. The source material was naive CD4+ T cells sorted from PBMCs. The sequence was collected from a man in his fifties in good health, CMV-negative, and a related stem cell transplant donor. The chain links TRBV7-8 to TRBJ1-4, with TRBD1 identical over 8 bases. The CDR3 DNA follows: TGTGCCAGCAGCATCCGATGGACAGGGAAGTATGAAAAACTGTTTTTT. Translating gives CASSIRWTGKYEKLFF. The whole variable domain, remainder taken from reference TRBV7-8 and TRBJ1-4, is GAGVSQSPRYKVAKRGQDVALRCDPISGHVSLFWYQQALGQGPEFLTYFQNEAQLDKSGLPSDRFFAERPEGSVSTLKIQRTQQEDSAVYLCASSIRWTGKYEKLFFGSGTQLSVL.